The 5 T cell receptor beta chains in this list originate from one sample, sequenced in a study. TCRdb independently ran MiXCR on the 5' RACE reads; one entry per CDR3 protein. The sample includes some 62,000 distinct CDR3 sequences, approximately 23% seen only once; the top ten take about 3%. The sequencing input was memory CD4+ T cells sorted from a lymph node. Subset here: memory CD4+ T cells, CD4+CD45RO+CD25-. The receptors come from a female donor with breast cancer.

This clonotype has a handful of counts. The chain is built from TRBV12-3 or TRBV12-4 and TRBJ2-7; D is tentatively TRBD1 or TRBD2 (5 bases each). The CDR3 spans 14 residues. Trimming removed 5 bases at V and 6 bases at J, with 17 bases between. CDR3 loop: CASSLGTRIGEQYF. CDR3 nucleotides: TGTGCCAGCAGTCTCGGGACCCGGATAGGCGAGCAGTACTTC.

In this sample, this clonotype turned up a few times. Relative to the germline gene, one junction end is altered; a read error may explain this. This chain uses TRBV12-3 or TRBV12-4 with TRBJ2-3; D unresolved. The CDR3 spans 12 residues. CDR3 sequence (DNA): TGTGCCAGCGCTATAATTAGAGATTCGCAGTATTTT. Translated, it gives CASAIIRDSQYF.

V is TRBV24-1 and J is TRBJ2-1, with D maybe TRBD2 (6 bases). V was clipped by 9 bases and J by 7 bases, with 18 bases between them. The CDR3 has 14 residues. Germline CDR1 is KGHDR and CDR2 is SFDVKD. CDR3 loop: CATSGTGLLNEQFF. The CDR3 DNA is TGTGCCACCTCCGGGACTGGTCTTTTAAATGAGCAGTTCTTC.

This clonotype was picked up a small number of times. The chain employs TRBV7-2 and TRBJ1-1; D may be TRBD1 (5 bases). This CDR3 is 14 amino acids long. The ends were cut back, 3 bases at V and 4 bases at J, with 12 bases in the middle. The V gene's germline CDR1 is SGHTA and CDR2 FQGNSA. The DNA of the CDR3 is TGTGCCAGCAGCTTCCAGGGTCAAGGCACTGAAGCTTTCTTT. Translated, it gives CASSFQGQGTEAFF.

Comment on this clonotype: A much larger clone sits a single nucleotide away, making a read error possible. J is TRBJ2-1 and V is TRBV6-1, with D uncertain. The germline V gene has CDR1 MNHNS and CDR2 SASEGT. Deletions cut 10 bases from V and 1 base from J, with 11 bases between. CDR3 length equals 13 residues. The CDR3 bases are TGTGCCAACACCATCGGGTCCTACAATGAGCAGTTCTTC. It encodes CANTIGSYNEQFF.